These 15 T cell receptor beta chains were all obtained from the same sample, sequenced in a study of cytomegalovirus exposure and HLA in healthy donors. A multiplex PCR was run with 60 Vbeta primers and 13 Jbeta primers. Sequencing was performed with immunoSEQ multiplex PCR; in TCRdb, only in-frame clones are kept and a portion is missing. The sample includes about 200,000 clones, around 87% of them seen just once. Sample: PBMCs. These TCRs come from a woman between 18 and 29 years old in good health and CMV-seronegative.

A note on this clone: One end of the junction varies from germline; a read error may be responsible. The chain uses TRBV7-9 and TRBJ1-1; TRBD1 is a possible D gene (5 bases). Germline V lookup: CDR1 SEHNR, CDR2 FQNEAQ (reference sequence). The CDR3 is 15 residues long. The CDR3 bases are TGTTCCAGCAGCTTAGTCTCAGGGATGAACACTGAAGCTTTCTTT. Translated, it gives CSSSLVSGMNTEAFF.

The chain employs TRBV5-6 and TRBJ2-3; no firm D call. The CDR3 is 11 residues long. The germline V and J ends were trimmed by 3 bases and 5 bases, with 4 bases remaining between them. Germline values: CDR1 SGHDT, CDR2 YYEEEE. CDR3 region: CASSSGDTQYF. The CDR3 nucleotides are TGTGCCAGCAGCTCAGGAGATACGCAGTATTTT.

This chain uses TRBV5-6 with TRBJ1-1; D gene uncertain. The V gene lost 4 bases and the J gene lost 7 bases, with 11 bases spanning the gap. This CDR3 spans 12 amino acids. Germline-derived CDR1 and CDR2 are SGHDT and YYEEEE. The CDR3, as DNA: TGTGCCAGCAGCAGGAGCGTGGGTGAAGCTTTCTTT. This translates into CASSRSVGEAFF.

This clone was detected once. Compared with germline, one end of the junction differs, possibly owing to a read error. V gene TRBV6-1 combines with J gene TRBJ2-6, with TRBD1 as a possible D gene (6 bases). Looked up from germline, CDR1 is MNHNS and CDR2 is SASEGT. This CDR3 spans 15 amino acids. CDR3 nucleotides: TGTACCAGCAGTCAGGGGACCTCTGGGGCCAACGTCCTGACTTTC. Translation gives CTSSQGTSGANVLTF.

The V call is TRBV19, the J call TRBJ2-6; no clear D. This CDR3 comprises 15 residues. Germline lookup yields CDR1 LNHDA and CDR2 SQIVND (reference sequence). Trimming cost V 4 bases and J 0 bases, with 7 bases left between them. The CDR3: CASSTPVSGANVLTF. The CDR3 DNA reads as TGTGCCAGTAGTACCCCCGTCTCTGGGGCCAACGTCCTGACTTTC.

This clone appeared a few times. The gene calls are TRBV28 and TRBJ1-4; weak D call: TRBD1 (5 bases). V gave up 2 bases and J gave up 4 bases, with 20 bases separating them. The germline gives CDR1 MDHEN, CDR2 SYDVKM. The CDR3 sequence is 18 residues long. CDR3 nucleotide sequence: TGTGCCAGCAGTTTAATAGGCGGGGGGTCACCTTTTAATGAAAAACTGTTTTTT. It translates to CASSLIGGGSPFNEKLFF.

The table lists this clone with a count of one. The chain couples TRBV7-9 to TRBJ2-7; the D gene is possibly TRBD1 (6 bases). Germline V CDR1 and CDR2: SEHNR, FQNEAQ (reference sequence). The V end was cut by 4 bases, the J end by 4 bases, with 14 bases between. The CDR3 loop spans 14 amino acids. CDR3 protein: CASSSNLQGYEQYF. The CDR3 DNA sequence: TGTGCCAGCAGCTCGAATCTACAGGGTTACGAGCAGTACTTC.

This sequence joins TRBV6-5 and TRBJ1-5, with a possible D match to TRBD1 (6 bases). The germline CDR1 and CDR2 sequences are MNHEY and SVGAGI. Trimming shortened V by 6 bases and J by 6 bases, and 15 bases separated the two germline ends. The CDR3 contains 14 residues. The CDR3 reads CASSPRVTGQPQHF. The CDR3 nucleotides are TGTGCCAGCAGCCCCAGGGTGACAGGTCAGCCCCAGCATTTT.

The chain carries TRBV7-8 and TRBJ1-1; the match to TRBD1 covers 12 bases. The CDR3 covers 16 residues. V shed 0 bases, J shed 3 bases, and the junction held 2 bases outside the gene matches. Germline CDR1 is SGHVS and CDR2 is FQNEAQ. DNA for the CDR3: TGTGCCAGCAGCTTAGCGGGACAGGGGGCTTACACTGAAGCTTTCTTT. Residues: CASSLAGQGAYTEAFF.

This clone is a singleton in its sample. This chain joins TRBV11-2 and TRBJ2-3; 7 bases align to TRBD2. The CDR3 runs to 15 residues. From germline, CDR1 is SGHAT and CDR2 FQNNGV. V was pared by 5 bases and J by 0 bases, with 5 bases of the junction left unmatched. The CDR3 spells CASSTRGGSTDTQYF. The CDR3 bases are TGTGCCAGCAGCACACGCGGGGGAAGCACAGATACGCAGTATTTT.

The chain has TRBV6-5 and TRBJ2-1, with D possibly matching TRBD2 (5 bases). The germline gives CDR1 MNHEY, CDR2 SVGAGI. CDR3 length: 16 amino acids. Trimming left V 2 bases short and J 9 bases short, with 20 bases between. Here the CDR3 DNA reads TGTGCCAGCAGTTACACTATCTCCGGGCCCGCGGGTGAGCAGTTCTTC. It codes for CASSYTISGPAGEQFF.

This clone came up once. V is TRBV27 and J is TRBJ2-6, with TRBD1 matching 7 bases. The CDR3 has 15 residues. Germline-derived CDR1 and CDR2 are MNHEY and SMNVEV (reference sequence). Losses at the gene ends were 6 bases for V and 0 bases for J; bases not matched to a gene: 2. This chain's CDR3 is CASRRTGSGANVLTF. In DNA, the CDR3 is TGTGCCAGCAGACGGACAGGCTCTGGGGCCAACGTCCTGACTTTC.

On this clone itself: One end of the junction is discordant with germline, which a read error may explain. Here the CDR3 reads CSVGAVPIF. Here the CDR3 DNA reads TGCAGCGTTGGGGCCGTTCCTATCTTC. This chain joins TRBV29-1 and TRBJ2-1; D is unresolved. The CDR3 runs 9 residues. Germline CDR1 and CDR2: SQVTM and ANQGSEA.

The sample holds one count of this clone. The gene calls are TRBV7-8 and TRBJ1-1; TRBD1 might be the D (5 bases). The germline CDR1 and CDR2 sequences are SGHVS and FQNEAQ. The CDR3 spans 13 residues. V was pared by 5 bases and J by 11 bases, with 18 bases between. As DNA, the CDR3 is TGTGCCAGCAGCCCCCGCCGGGGGAAGTGGGCTTTCTTT. It translates to CASSPRRGKWAFF.

The chain couples TRBV6-5 to TRBJ1-2; 7 positions match TRBD1. In germline, CDR1 is MNHEY, CDR2 SVGAGI. The CDR3 totals 14 residues. V gave up 6 bases and J gave up 7 bases; unmatched junction bases: 11. The CDR3 spells CASREQGPLVGYTF. The CDR3 DNA sequence: TGTGCCAGCAGGGAACAGGGGCCCCTAGTTGGCTACACCTTC.